Sequencing of this T cell receptor (beta chain) was carried out in a study of radiation and T cells in renal cell carcinoma. Study conclusions and caveats: From baseline, blood top tumor clonotypes peaked at 2 weeks post-radiation. Without pretreatment biopsies, baseline tumor clonotype presence was undetermined.

The length of the CDR3 is 15 residues. CDR1 and CDR2 from the germline V gene are SGHKS and YYEKEE (reference sequence). Germline trimming cut 5 bases from V and 5 bases from J; bases unmatched to any gene: 8. The data were produced by immunoSEQ multiplex PCR, yet TCRdb's version contains in-frame clones alone and is incomplete. Among roughly 49,000 clones listed, about 80% were seen once. As for time point: blood 2 weeks post-SBRT. Treatment in this sample: 15 Gy SBRT to primary tumor, nephrectomy 4 weeks later. On this clone: Its antigen remains unknown.

The sequence was obtained from a woman between 65 and 79 years old with renal cell carcinoma. The gene calls are TRBV5-5 and TRBJ2-5, with 11 bases aligning to TRBD1. Source: blood, taken from a patient whose treatment included radiotherapy and nephrectomy. The CDR3 loop is CASRRGTGGTETQYF. The CDR3 region has the DNA TGTGCCAGCAGGCGGGGGACAGGGGGGACGGAGACCCAGTACTTC.